Listed below are T cell receptor beta chains from one sample, sequenced in a study of blood T cell repertoires in COVID-19. Using immunoSEQ multiplex PCR, the repertoire was profiled, and TCRdb retains in-frame clones only, with some absent. The sample holds about 94,000 clones, 80% seen once. Sequencing used peripheral blood. All receptors come from a woman aged 80 or older with acute or convalescent COVID-19. Each CDR3 is given with its conserved first and last residue. The order of the fields is V gene, J gene, CDR3 protein.

TRBV11-1,TRBJ2-7,CASSLDGRKIYEQYF
TRBV5-8,TRBJ2-1,CASSLEGAYNEQFF
TRBV3-1/TRBV3-2,TRBJ2-1,CASSQTSGGQNEQFF
TRBV2,TRBJ2-5,CASSDPGRETQYF
TRBV5-5,TRBJ2-4,CASSLAGLAKNIQYF
TRBV30,TRBJ1-5,CAWSKGARQPQHF
TRBV29-1,TRBJ1-5,CSVEDRGREHIINQPQHF
TRBV7-8,TRBJ1-3,CASSLDRGHVYF
TRBV7-8,TRBJ1-2,CASTDRQGANYGYTF
TRBV11-2,TRBJ1-1,CASSQGQGRTEAFF
TRBV13,TRBJ2-7,CASSPRAGDHYEQYF
TRBV7-2,TRBJ1-5,CASKSRNQPQHF
TRBV14,TRBJ1-1,CASSQAYGDRGVNTEAFF
TRBV6-1,TRBJ1-1,CASIEQGLNTEAFF
TRBV4-2,TRBJ2-7,CASSRRLAGSTYEQYF
TRBV7-9,TRBJ2-1,CASSLTISYNEQFF
TRBV7-9,TRBJ2-7,CASSSRGGVHEQYF
TRBV18,TRBJ1-1,CASSPRQNTEAFF
TRBV5-5,TRBJ1-1,CASSLQTGPQAAFF
TRBV2,TRBJ1-4,CASSEFGSDNEKLFF
TRBV7-2,TRBJ2-5,CASRITSGRETQYF
TRBV5-1,TRBJ2-7,CASSLGHRDSSYEQYF
TRBV7-8,TRBJ2-7,CASSLATGSYEQYF
TRBV6-5,TRBJ2-3,CASSYEGQGARGQYF
TRBV6-1,TRBJ1-3,CASSEFDRSSGNTIYF
TRBV5-1,TRBJ1-5,CASSLGTGRRQPQHF
TRBV6-1,TRBJ1-3,CASSSDRSSGNTIYF